The clone carrying this T cell receptor (beta chain) appeared many times. This specimen belongs to a study of T cells after yellow fever vaccination. TCRdb itself ran the 5' RACE reads through MiXCR, one entry per CDR3 protein. The sample shows around 350,000 distinct CDR3 sequences, more than 5.5% of them seen only once. The germline gives CDR1 SGHTA, CDR2 FQGNSA. This CDR3 region has 14 residues. The V end was cut by 2 bases, the J end by 0 bases, with 7 bases between. The receptor's source is a man aged 30 to 45 who received the YFV17D yellow fever vaccine. Sequenced material: PBMCs, taken 5 days after the yellow fever booster vaccination. The rearrangement joins TRBV7-2 to TRBJ2-5, with D hard to call. The CDR3 DNA is TGTGCCAGCAGCTTAAAACAGTACCAAGAGACCCAGTACTTC. This gives the protein CASSLKQYQETQYF.